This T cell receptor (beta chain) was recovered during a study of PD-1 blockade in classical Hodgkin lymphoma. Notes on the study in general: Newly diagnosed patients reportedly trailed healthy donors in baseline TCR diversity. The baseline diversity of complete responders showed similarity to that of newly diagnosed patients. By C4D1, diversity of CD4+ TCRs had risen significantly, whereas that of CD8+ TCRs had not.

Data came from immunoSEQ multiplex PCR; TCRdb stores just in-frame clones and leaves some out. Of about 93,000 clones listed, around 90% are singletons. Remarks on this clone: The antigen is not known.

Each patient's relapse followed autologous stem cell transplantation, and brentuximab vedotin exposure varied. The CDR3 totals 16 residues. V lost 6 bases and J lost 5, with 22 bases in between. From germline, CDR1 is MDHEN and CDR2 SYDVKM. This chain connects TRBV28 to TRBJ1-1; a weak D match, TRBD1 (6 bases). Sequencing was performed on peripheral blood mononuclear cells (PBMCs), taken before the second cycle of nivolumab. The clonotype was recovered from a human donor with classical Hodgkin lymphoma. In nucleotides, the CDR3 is TGTGCCAGCAGCCAACGGGGGGGCAGGGGCAAGACTGAAGCTTTCTTT. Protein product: CASSQRGGRGKTEAFF. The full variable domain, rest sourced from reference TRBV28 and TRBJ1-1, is DVKVTQSSRYLVKRTGEKVFLECVQDMDHENMFWYRQDPGLGLRLIYFSYDVKMKEKGDIPEGYSVSREKKERFSLILESASTNQTSMYLCASSQRGGRGKTEAFFGQGTRLTVV.